Sequencing of this T cell receptor beta chain was carried out in a study of blood T cell repertoires in COVID-19. Study-level information: Spain, Italy and the United States supplied samples that represented acute and convalescent COVID-19.

The authors' processing: Amplifying reference gene primers gave estimates of nucleated cell counts. Repertoires were generated with immunoSEQ multiplex PCR, while TCRdb's copy carries only in-frame clones and drops some. V, J and clone size were drawn from that table, and D and trimming were deduced from the DNA. Of some 58,000 clones in the sample, 65% to 90% are singletons; the top ten hold roughly 1.2%. The source material was peripheral blood. The sequence was obtained from a man between 40 and 49 years old with acute or convalescent COVID-19.

This chain's CDR3 is CASSRGGVDYGYTF. The CDR3 region has the DNA TGCGCCAGCAGTCGGGGGGGTGTTGACTATGGCTACACCTTC. The genes are TRBV4-1 and TRBJ1-2; the D gene is possibly TRBD1 (5 bases). Germline CDR1 and CDR2: MGHRA and YSYEKL. The CDR3 is made up of 14 amino acids. Trimming removed 6 bases at V and 3 bases at J, with 14 bases between.